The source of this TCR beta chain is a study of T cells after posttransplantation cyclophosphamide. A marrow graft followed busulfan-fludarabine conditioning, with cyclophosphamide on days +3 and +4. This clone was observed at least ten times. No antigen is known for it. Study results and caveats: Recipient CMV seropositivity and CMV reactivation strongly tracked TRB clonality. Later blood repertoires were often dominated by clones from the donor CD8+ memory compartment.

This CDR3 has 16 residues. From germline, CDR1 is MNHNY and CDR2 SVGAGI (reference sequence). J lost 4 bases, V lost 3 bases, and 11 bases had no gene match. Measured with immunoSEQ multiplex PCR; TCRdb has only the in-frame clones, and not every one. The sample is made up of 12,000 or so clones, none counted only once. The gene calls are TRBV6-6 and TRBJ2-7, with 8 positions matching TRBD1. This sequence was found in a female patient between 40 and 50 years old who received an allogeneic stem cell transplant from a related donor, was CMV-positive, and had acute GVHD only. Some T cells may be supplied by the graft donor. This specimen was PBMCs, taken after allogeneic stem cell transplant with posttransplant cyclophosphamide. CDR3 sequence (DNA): TGTGCCAGCAGTTATCCGTCCGGGACAGGAGTTTACGAGCAGTACTTC. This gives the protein CASSYPSGTGVYEQYF.